Listed below are T cell receptor beta chains from one sample, sequenced in a study of blood T cell repertoires in COVID-19. Data came from immunoSEQ multiplex PCR; TCRdb stores just in-frame clones and leaves some out. The table lists around 42,000 clones, roughly three quarters of them singletons. The source material was peripheral blood. Source of these receptors: a woman aged 80 or older with acute or convalescent COVID-19. CDR3s leave out the opening cysteine and the closing phenylalanine or tryptophan.

TRBV9,13,ASSPSTGFTDTQY
TRBV10-3,13,AISEKGQSFYGYT
TRBV28,12,ASSPYQTGPGAF
TRBV10-1,11,ASSLSRDTEAF
TRBV11-3,16,ASSLGTSGESSYNEQF
TRBV29-1,9,SARVLTEAF
TRBV6-2/TRBV6-3,12,ASSYSGTSDIQY
TRBV2,11,ASMQGAQRSAF
TRBV10-1,11,ASAQGLGTEAF
TRBV6-5,11,ASSFYVGNTIY
TRBV29-1,12,SVEEGRFGYGYT
TRBV29-1,9,SVTRDYGYT
TRBV10-2,12,ASTPGQGMEALH
TRBV19,12,ASSTTGSGEKLF
TRBV24-1,11,ATSDRDSNGYT
TRBV3-1/TRBV3-2,10,ASSQGANTIY
TRBV7-9,12,ASSLVAGGGEQY
TRBV24-1,13,ATSDKKSSYNEQF
TRBV2,11,ATKGGGDDGYT
TRBV5-1,12,ASSPGQGMAEAF
TRBV10-3,9,AGSGGNEQF
TRBV18,11,ASSAGRNTEAF
TRBV19,14,ASSIATGTRTYEQY
TRBV6-5,12,ASRLAGVTGELF
TRBV5-1,18,ASSLADGTSGYNSYNEQF
TRBV25-1,13,ASSPRQGAGETQY
TRBV28,12,ASSAQGQTAGYT
TRBV5-1,13,ASSKRQGVGDEQY
TRBV7-9,11,ASGLAGTDTQY
TRBV5-1,14,ASGGIGRDSYNEQF
TRBV27,14,ASSLNGYANTGELF
TRBV27,10,ASSFPGQAQH
TRBV6-1,13,ASSEGTGSGNTIY
TRBV7-9,12,ASSLDERGTEAF
TRBV12-5,14,ASGPRRAGGTDTQY
TRBV25-1,16,ASMSTPGQGARSTEAF
TRBV25-1,12,ASSGPLVDTEQF
TRBV6-6,13,ASSDRQGRNTEAF
TRBV6-5,10,ASRTGGDEQF
TRBV27,13,ASRRGDLGNSPLH
TRBV5-1,12,ASSWASDNYGYT
TRBV19,13,ASRREFTSNQPQH
TRBV10-3,12,ASTAQGGTDTQY
TRBV6-4,12,ASSAESNTGELF
TRBV15,10,ATSGPFYGYT
TRBV7-2,13,ASSLSPAMNTEAF
TRBV2,14,ASSEALFVGSTEAF
TRBV27,16,ASRQTGTGSSYNSPLH
TRBV3-1/TRBV3-2,13,ASSHSGSSYNEQF
TRBV30,13,AWIGGASSYNEQF
TRBV5-1,12,ASSPDRPNQPQH
TRBV5-1,14,ASSLVSQRSYNEQF
TRBV18,15,ASSPLVAGALNTEAF
TRBV15,12,ATSRDSRTYGYT
TRBV30,13,AWTSLGRSTDTQY